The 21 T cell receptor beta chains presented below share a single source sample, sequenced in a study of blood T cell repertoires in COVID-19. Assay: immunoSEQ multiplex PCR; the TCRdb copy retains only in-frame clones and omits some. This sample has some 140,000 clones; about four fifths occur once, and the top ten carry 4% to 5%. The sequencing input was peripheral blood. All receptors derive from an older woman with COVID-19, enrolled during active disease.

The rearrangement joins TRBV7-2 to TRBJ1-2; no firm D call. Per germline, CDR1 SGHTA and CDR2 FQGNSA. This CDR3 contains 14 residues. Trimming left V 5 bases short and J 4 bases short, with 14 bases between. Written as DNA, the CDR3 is TGTGCCAGCAGCCTAGGAGGCCCCTCCTATGGCTACACCTTC. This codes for CASSLGGPSYGYTF. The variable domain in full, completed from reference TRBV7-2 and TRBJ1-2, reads GAGVSQSPSNKVTEKGKDVELRCDPISGHTALYWYRQSLGQGLEFLIYFQGNSAPDKSGLPSDRFSAERTGGSVSTLTIQRTQQEDSAVYLCASSLGGPSYGYTFGSGTRLTVV.

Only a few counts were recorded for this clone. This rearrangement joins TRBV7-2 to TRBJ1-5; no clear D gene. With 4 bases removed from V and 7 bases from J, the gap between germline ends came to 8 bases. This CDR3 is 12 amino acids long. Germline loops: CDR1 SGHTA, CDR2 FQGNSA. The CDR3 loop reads CASSSGVQPQHF. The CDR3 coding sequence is TGTGCCAGCAGCTCCGGGGTGCAGCCCCAGCATTTT. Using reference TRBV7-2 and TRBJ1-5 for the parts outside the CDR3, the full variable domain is GAGVSQSPSNKVTEKGKDVELRCDPISGHTALYWYRQSLGQGLEFLIYFQGNSAPDKSGLPSDRFSAERTGGSVSTLTIQRTQQEDSAVYLCASSSGVQPQHFGDGTRLSIL.

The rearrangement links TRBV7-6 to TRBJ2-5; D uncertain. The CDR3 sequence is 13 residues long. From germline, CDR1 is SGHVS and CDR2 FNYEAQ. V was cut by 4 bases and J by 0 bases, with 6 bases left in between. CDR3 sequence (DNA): TGTGCCAGCAGCTCCCCGGACCAAGAGACCCAGTACTTC. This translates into CASSSPDQETQYF.

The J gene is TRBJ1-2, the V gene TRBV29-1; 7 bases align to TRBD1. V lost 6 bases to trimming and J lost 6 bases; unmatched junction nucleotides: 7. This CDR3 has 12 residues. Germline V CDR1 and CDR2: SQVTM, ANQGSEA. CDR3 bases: TGCAGCGTCATGAGGGGGCGGGATGGCTACACCTTC. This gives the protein CSVMRGRDGYTF.

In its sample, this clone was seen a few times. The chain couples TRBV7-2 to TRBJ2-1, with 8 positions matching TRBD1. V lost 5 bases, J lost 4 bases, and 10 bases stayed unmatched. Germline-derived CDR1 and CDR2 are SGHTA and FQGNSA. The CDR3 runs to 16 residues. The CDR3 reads CASSPHTGGYYNEQFF. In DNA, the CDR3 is TGTGCCAGCAGCCCCCATACAGGGGGTTATTACAATGAGCAGTTCTTC.

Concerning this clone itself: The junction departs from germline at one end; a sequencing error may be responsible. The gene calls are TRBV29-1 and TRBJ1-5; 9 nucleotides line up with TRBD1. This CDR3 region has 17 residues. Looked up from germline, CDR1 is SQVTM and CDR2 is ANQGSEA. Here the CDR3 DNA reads TGCAGAACCGACCGGGACAGGGTAGCCTTAAACAATCAGCCCCGGCATTTT. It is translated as CRTDRDRVALNNQPRHF. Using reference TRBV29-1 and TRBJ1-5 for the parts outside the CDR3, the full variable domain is SAVISQKPSRDICQRGTSLTIQCQVDSQVTMMFWYRQQPGQSLTLIATANQGSEATYESGFVIDKFPISRPNLTFSTLTVSNMSPEDSSIYLCRTDRDRVALNNQPRHFGDGTRLSIL.

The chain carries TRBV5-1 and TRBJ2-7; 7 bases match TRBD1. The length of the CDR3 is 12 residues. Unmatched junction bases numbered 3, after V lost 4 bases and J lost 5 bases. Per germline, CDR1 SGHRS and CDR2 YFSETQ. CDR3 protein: CASSRGGHEQYF. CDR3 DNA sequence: TGCGCCAGCAGCCGAGGGGGCCACGAGCAGTACTTC.

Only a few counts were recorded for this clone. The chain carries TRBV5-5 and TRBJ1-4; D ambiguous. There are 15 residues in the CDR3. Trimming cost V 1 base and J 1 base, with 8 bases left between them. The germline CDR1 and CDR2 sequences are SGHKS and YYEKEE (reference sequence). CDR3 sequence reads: CASSLHTGTNEKLFF. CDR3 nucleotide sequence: TGTGCCAGCAGCTTGCATACGGGAACTAATGAAAAACTGTTTTTT.

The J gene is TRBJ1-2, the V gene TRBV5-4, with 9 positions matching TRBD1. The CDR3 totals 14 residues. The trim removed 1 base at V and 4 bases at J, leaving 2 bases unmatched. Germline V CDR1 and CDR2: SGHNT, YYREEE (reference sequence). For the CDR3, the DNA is TGTGCCAGCAGCTTGCCGGGACAGGGCTATGGCTACACCTTC. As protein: CASSLPGQGYGYTF.

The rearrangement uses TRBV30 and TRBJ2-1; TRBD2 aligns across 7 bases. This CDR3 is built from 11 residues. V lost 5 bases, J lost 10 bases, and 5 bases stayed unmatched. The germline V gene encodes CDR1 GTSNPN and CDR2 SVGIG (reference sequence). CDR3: CAWRGEWEQFF. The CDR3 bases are TGTGCCTGGCGGGGGGAATGGGAGCAGTTCTTC. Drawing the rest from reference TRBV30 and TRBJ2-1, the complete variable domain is SQTIHQWPATLVQPVGSPLSLECTVEGTSNPNLYWYRQAAGRGLQLLFYSVGIGQISSEVPQNLSASRPQDRQFILSSKKLLLSDSGFYLCAWRGEWEQFFGPGTRLTVL.

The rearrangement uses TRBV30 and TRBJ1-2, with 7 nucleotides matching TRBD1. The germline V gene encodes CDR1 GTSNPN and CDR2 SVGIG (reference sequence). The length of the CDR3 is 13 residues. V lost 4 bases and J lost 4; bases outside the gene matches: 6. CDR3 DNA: TGTGCCTGGAATACCCAGGGGGGCTATGGCTACACCTTC. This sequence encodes CAWNTQGGYGYTF.

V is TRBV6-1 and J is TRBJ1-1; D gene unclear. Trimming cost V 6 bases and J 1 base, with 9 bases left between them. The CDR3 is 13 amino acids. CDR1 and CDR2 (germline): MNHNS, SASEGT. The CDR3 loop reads CASSLTENTEAFF. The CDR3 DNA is TGTGCCAGCAGCCTAACAGAGAACACTGAAGCTTTCTTT.

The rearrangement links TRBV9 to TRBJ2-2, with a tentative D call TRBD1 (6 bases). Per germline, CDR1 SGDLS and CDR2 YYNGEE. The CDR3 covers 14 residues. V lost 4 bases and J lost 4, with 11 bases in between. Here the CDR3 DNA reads TGTGCCAGCAGCCTCGAGGGGGTCACCGGGGAGCTGTTTTTT. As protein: CASSLEGVTGELFF. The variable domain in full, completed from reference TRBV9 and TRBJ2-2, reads DSGVTQTPKHLITATGQRVTLRCSPRSGDLSVYWYQQSLDQGLQFLIQYYNGEERAKGNILERFSAQQFPDLHSELNLSSLELGDSALYFCASSLEGVTGELFFGEGSRLTVL.

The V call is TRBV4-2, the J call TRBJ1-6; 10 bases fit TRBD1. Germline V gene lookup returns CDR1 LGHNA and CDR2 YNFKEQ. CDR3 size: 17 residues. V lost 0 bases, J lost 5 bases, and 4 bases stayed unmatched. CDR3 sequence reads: CASSQDMGQGNNSPLHF. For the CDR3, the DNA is TGTGCCAGCAGCCAAGATATGGGACAGGGGAATAATTCACCCCTCCACTTT.

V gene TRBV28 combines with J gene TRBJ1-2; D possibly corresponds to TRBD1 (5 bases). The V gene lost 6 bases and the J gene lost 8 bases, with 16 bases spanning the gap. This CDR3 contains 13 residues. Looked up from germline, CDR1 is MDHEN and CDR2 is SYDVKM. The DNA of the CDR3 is TGTGCCAGCAGGCCAGGGAACGTTTTAGGCTACACCTTC. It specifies CASRPGNVLGYTF.

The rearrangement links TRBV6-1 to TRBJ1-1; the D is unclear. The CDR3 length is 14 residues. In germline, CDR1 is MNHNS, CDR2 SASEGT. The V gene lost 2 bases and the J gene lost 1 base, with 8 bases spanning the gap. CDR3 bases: TGTGCCAGCAGTGAATCTCCGGGGAACACTGAAGCTTTCTTT. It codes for CASSESPGNTEAFF.

The CDR3 spells CASSYRRVGGTEAFF. In DNA, the CDR3 is TGTGCCAGCAGTTACAGGAGGGTGGGGGGCACTGAAGCTTTCTTT. The chain carries TRBV6-5 and TRBJ1-1, with D possibly matching TRBD1 (5 bases). Trimming shortened V by 2 bases and J by 4 bases, and 14 bases separated the two germline ends. The CDR3 length is 15 residues. Germline values: CDR1 MNHEY, CDR2 SVGAGI.

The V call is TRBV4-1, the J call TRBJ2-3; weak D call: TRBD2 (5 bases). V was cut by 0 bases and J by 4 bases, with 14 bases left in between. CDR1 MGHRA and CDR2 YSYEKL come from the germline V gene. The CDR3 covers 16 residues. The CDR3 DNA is TGCGCCAGCAGCCAAGATTTTGGGTTGAGGGCAGATACGCAGTATTTT. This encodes CASSQDFGLRADTQYF.

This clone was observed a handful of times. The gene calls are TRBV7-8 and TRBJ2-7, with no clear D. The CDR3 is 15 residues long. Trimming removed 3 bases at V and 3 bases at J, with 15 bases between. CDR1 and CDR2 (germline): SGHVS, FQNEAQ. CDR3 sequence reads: CASSLYLSPNYEQYF. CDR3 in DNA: TGTGCCAGCAGCTTGTACTTGTCCCCAAACTACGAGCAGTACTTC. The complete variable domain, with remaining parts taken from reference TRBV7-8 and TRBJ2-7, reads GAGVSQSPRYKVAKRGQDVALRCDPISGHVSLFWYQQALGQGPEFLTYFQNEAQLDKSGLPSDRFFAERPEGSVSTLKIQRTQQEDSAVYLCASSLYLSPNYEQYFGPGTRLTVT.

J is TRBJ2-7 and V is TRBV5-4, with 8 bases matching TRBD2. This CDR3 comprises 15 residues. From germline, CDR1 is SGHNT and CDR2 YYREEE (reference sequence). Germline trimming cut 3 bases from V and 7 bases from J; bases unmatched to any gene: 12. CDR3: CASSWAGGSTGEQYF. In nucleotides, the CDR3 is TGTGCCAGCAGCTGGGCGGGGGGAAGCACTGGAGAGCAGTACTTC.

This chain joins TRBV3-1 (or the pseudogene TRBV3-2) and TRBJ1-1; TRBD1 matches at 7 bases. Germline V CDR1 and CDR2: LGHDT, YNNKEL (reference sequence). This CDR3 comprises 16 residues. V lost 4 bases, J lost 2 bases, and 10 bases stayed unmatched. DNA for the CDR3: TGTGCCAGCAGCCCCTCCGACAGGGCCAGAAACACTGAAGCTTTCTTT. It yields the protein CASSPSDRARNTEAFF.